This T cell receptor beta chain was sequenced in a study of blood T cell repertoires in COVID-19. Produced via immunoSEQ multiplex PCR; TCRdb's table is partial and in-frame only. The data contain 250,000 or so clones, about 86% of them seen just once; the ten biggest clones take up around 3.5%. Only a few counts were recorded for this clone. This CDR3 is 15 amino acids long. Per the germline V gene, CDR1 is LGHNA and CDR2 is YSLEER. Trimming shortened V by 4 bases and J by 8 bases, and 17 bases separated the two germline ends. Sample: PBMCs or T cells enriched from blood (not recorded which). This chain uses TRBV4-3 with TRBJ1-4; D is uncertain. The clonotype originates from a man aged 50 to 60 who had recovered from COVID-19. CDR3 residues: CASSREGDGNEKLFF. In DNA, the CDR3 is TGCGCCAGCAGCCGGGAAGGAGACGGGAACGAAAAACTGTTTTTT.